A single TCR beta chain is shown here with its context. It was RNA transcripts that yielded the amplified TCR beta CDR3 regions. The HTBI primer set was used in a first-round RT-PCR of the TCR CDR3. TCRdb processed the multiplex PCR reads anew with MiXCR; each CDR3 protein has one entry. This repertoire shows 150,000 to 200,000 distinct CDR3 sequences, about a sixth found once; its top ten account for around 29%. Over 18 months, lack of ophthalmopathy progression marked Graves' hyperthyroidism as stable. Among the patients, aged 18 to 65, hyperthyroidism was newly diagnosed and had lasted under 2 months. The authors took PBMCs from 8.5 to 10 ml fresh peripheral blood. These data are taken from a study of T cells in Graves' hyperthyroidism and ophthalmopathy. This CDR3 spans 15 amino acids. Germline-derived CDR1 and CDR2 are SNHLY and FYNNEI. The V gene lost 10 bases and the J gene lost 2 bases, with 17 bases spanning the gap.

This chain uses TRBV2 with TRBJ1-4; D remains ambiguous. Sample: blood. The receptor's source is a woman aged 45-65 years with Graves' hyperthyroidism. In DNA, the CDR3 is TGTGCCAACCGCGTTCCCCTGGGTACTAATGAAAAACTGTTTTTT. Encoded protein: CANRVPLGTNEKLFF.